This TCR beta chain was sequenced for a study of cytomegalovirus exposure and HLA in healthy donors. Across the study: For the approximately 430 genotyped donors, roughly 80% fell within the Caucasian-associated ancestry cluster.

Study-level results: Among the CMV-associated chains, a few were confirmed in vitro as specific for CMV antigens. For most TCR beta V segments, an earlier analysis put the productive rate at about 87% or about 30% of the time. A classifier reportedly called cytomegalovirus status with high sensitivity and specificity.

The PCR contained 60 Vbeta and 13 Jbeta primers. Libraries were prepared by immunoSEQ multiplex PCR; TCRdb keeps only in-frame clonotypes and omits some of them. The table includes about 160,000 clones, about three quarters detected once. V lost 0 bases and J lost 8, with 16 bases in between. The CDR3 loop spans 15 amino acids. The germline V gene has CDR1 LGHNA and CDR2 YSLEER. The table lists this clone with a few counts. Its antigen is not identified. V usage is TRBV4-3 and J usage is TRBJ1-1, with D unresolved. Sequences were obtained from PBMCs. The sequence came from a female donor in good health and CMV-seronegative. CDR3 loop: CASSQEEGRNVEAFF. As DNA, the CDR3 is TGCGCCAGCAGCCAAGAGGAGGGCAGAAATGTCGAAGCTTTCTTT.